A selection of T cell receptor beta chains follows, all from one sample in a study of T cell changes during pregnancy in multiple sclerosis. Using immunoSEQ multiplex PCR, the repertoire was profiled, and TCRdb retains in-frame clones only, with some absent. This sample has some 77,000 clones, with under 95% found just once. The source material was peripheral blood, sampled after pregnancy. These receptor sequences come from a female donor in good health, enrolled as a control in a pregnancy study. Each CDR3 is given with its conserved first and last residue. Each record gives: V gene, J gene, clone size, D gene, CDR3 protein, CDR3 DNA. A D gene is named only where the DNA matches it firmly. Rows give clone size only sometimes, using once, few, many, or a class for an expanded clone.

TRBV20-1	TRBJ2-7	.	.	CSASLSYEQYF	TGCAGTGCAAGCCTCTCCTACGAGCAGTACTTC
TRBV30	TRBJ2-7	.	TRBD1	CAWSGGGQGANEQYF	TGTGCCTGGAGTGGGGGCGGACAGGGGGCTAACGAGCAGTACTTC
TRBV2	TRBJ1-5	.	.	CASRTTYSNQPQHF	TGTGCCAGCAGGACAACGTATAGCAATCAGCCCCAGCATTTT
TRBV19	TRBJ1-2	.	.	CASKRVEGTPYGYTF	TGTGCCAGTAAACGTGTTGAGGGAACCCCCTATGGCTACACCTTC
TRBV25-1	TRBJ2-5	once	.	CASSEYLPYQETQYF	TGTGCCAGCAGTGAATATCTCCCGTACCAAGAGACCCAGTACTTC
TRBV14	TRBJ2-5	.	.	CASSQNRYQETQYF	TGTGCCAGCAGCCAGAACAGATACCAAGAGACCCAGTACTTC
TRBV5-5	TRBJ1-5	.	TRBD1	CASSLGSTGNQPQHF	TGTGCCAGCAGCCTGGGGTCGACAGGGAATCAGCCCCAGCATTTT
TRBV7-6	TRBJ1-4	.	.	CASSKLAGAGEKLFF	TGTGCCAGCAGCAAACTCGCGGGGGCGGGCGAAAAACTGTTTTTT
TRBV11-2	TRBJ1-2	once	.	CASSLETGLHYGYTF	TGTGCCAGCAGCTTAGAGACGGGTCTTCACTATGGCTACACCTTC
TRBV18	TRBJ2-2	.	TRBD2	CASSPPASGNTGELFF	TGTGCCAGCTCACCACCCGCTAGCGGGAACACCGGGGAGCTGTTTTTT
TRBV28	TRBJ2-4	.	TRBD1	CASREGQALAKNIQYF	TGTGCCAGCAGGGAGGGACAGGCCCTAGCCAAAAACATTCAGTACTTC
TRBV30	TRBJ1-1	.	.	CGASRLVYMEAFF	TGTGGGGCTTCTCGGTTGGTATACATGGAAGCTTTCTTT
TRBV15	TRBJ2-2	.	.	CATSKGRAGSGELFF	TGTGCCACCAGCAAGGGACGGGCGGGATCCGGGGAGCTGTTTTTT
TRBV6-5	TRBJ1-2	.	TRBD1	CASSYSRGSYGYTF	TGTGCCAGCAGTTATAGCAGGGGGTCCTATGGCTACACCTTC
TRBV7-9	TRBJ2-5	once	TRBD2	CASSSWTSVSETQYF	TGTGCCAGCAGCAGTTGGACTAGCGTGTCGGAGACCCAGTACTTC
TRBV6-5	TRBJ2-1	.	TRBD2	CATAGLADYNEQFF	TGTGCCACCGCTGGGCTAGCGGACTACAATGAGCAGTTCTTC
TRBV5-1	TRBJ2-1	.	TRBD2	CASSLLLAGVNNEQFF	TGCGCCAGCAGCTTATTACTAGCGGGGGTCAACAATGAGCAGTTCTTC
TRBV4-3	TRBJ1-1	.	.	CASSRGDGDTEAFF	TGCGCCAGCAGCCGGGGAGACGGGGACACTGAAGCTTTCTTT
TRBV9	TRBJ2-2	.	.	CASSEIDTGELFF	TGTGCCAGCAGCGAGATAGACACCGGGGAGCTGTTTTTT
TRBV19	TRBJ1-1	few	.	CASRSQENTEAFF	TGTGCCAGTAGGTCACAGGAGAACACTGAAGCTTTCTTT
TRBV7-9	TRBJ2-7	.	.	CASSLRGDSSYEQYF	TGTGCCAGCAGCTTAAGGGGGGACAGCTCCTACGAGCAGTACTTC
TRBV7-2	TRBJ2-5	.	.	CASSPSAKVFGSQYF	TGTGCCAGCAGCCCCTCCGCGAAGGTTTTTGGGAGCCAGTACTTC
TRBV30	TRBJ1-5	.	TRBD1	CAWSVRTGENQPQHF	TGTGCCTGGAGTGTTAGGACAGGGGAAAATCAGCCCCAGCATTTT
TRBV5-4	TRBJ2-3	.	.	CASSPGGAGDTQYF	TGTGCCAGCAGCCCCGGGGGAGCAGGAGATACGCAGTATTTT
TRBV19	TRBJ1-2	.	.	CASSMPRGGNYGYTF	TGTGCCAGTAGTATGCCCCGGGGTGGGAACTATGGCTACACCTTC
TRBV19	TRBJ2-1	.	TRBD1	CASSTQTGPYNEQFF	TGTGCCAGTAGTACGCAGACAGGGCCCTACAATGAGCAGTTCTTC
TRBV2	TRBJ1-5	.	.	CASRDLWNQPQHF	TGTGCCAGCAGGGACTTATGGAATCAGCCCCAGCATTTT
TRBV29-1	TRBJ2-7	.	.	CSVATSYEQYF	TGCAGCGTTGCCACAAGCTACGAGCAGTACTTC
TRBV10-3	TRBJ2-3	.	TRBD2	CAIKARLAGGLTDTQYF	TGTGCCATCAAAGCGCGGCTAGCGGGGGGACTCACAGATACGCAGTATTTT
TRBV6-5	TRBJ1-1	.	.	CASSYLRGRQTEAFF	TGTGCCAGCAGTTACCTGCGGGGGAGGCAGACTGAAGCTTTCTTT
TRBV7-3	TRBJ2-5	.	.	CASSPTRSTETQYF	TGTGCCAGCAGCCCCACTAGATCCACGGAGACCCAGTACTTC
TRBV11-2	TRBJ2-2	.	.	CASSRPEKGGTGELFF	TGTGCCAGCAGCCGCCCCGAAAAAGGGGGCACCGGGGAGCTGTTTTTT
TRBV7-9	TRBJ1-1	.	.	CASSPGGALNTEAFF	TGTGCCAGCAGCCCCGGAGGGGCGCTGAACACTGAAGCTTTCTTT
TRBV6-5	TRBJ2-7	.	TRBD2	CASSLVLSGSSYEQYF	TGTGCCAGCAGTTTAGTTTTGAGCGGGAGCTCCTACGAGCAGTACTTC
TRBV11-2	TRBJ2-6	.	TRBD1	CASSFSKRTGTGANVLTF	TGTGCCAGCAGCTTCAGCAAACGGACAGGGACTGGGGCCAACGTCCTGACTTTC
TRBV7-9	TRBJ2-3	.	.	CASSLVPGYTDTQYF	TGTGCCAGCAGCTTAGTCCCAGGATACACAGATACGCAGTATTTT
TRBV4-1	TRBJ2-1	.	.	CASSPKGTGDNEQFF	TGCGCCAGCAGCCCAAAAGGAACTGGAGACAATGAGCAGTTCTTC
TRBV19	TRBJ2-5	.	.	CASSMMEGETQYF	TGTGCCAGTAGTATGATGGAGGGAGAGACCCAGTACTTC
TRBV18	TRBJ2-4	.	.	CASSPRTLGGNIQYF	TGTGCCAGCTCACCACGTACGTTAGGGGGAAACATTCAGTACTTC
TRBV4-1	TRBJ2-7	once	TRBD2	CASSQLTSAEQYF	TGCGCCAGCAGCCAACTGACTAGCGCCGAGCAGTACTTC